This TCR beta chain was recorded in a study of early T cells in non-severe SARS-CoV-2 infection. Study information: Bulk RNA taken from unsorted whole blood was sequenced, leaving chains unpaired.

The library protocol tagged individual cDNA molecules with unique molecular identifiers. TCRdb re-analysed the 5' RACE reads in MiXCR, keeping a single row per CDR3 protein. Of about 53,000 distinct CDR3 sequences listed, 9% to 15% are singletons. Study results and limitations: Private and CD4 specificities were missed by VDJdb matching, which favored anti-spike CD8 responses.

This clonotype came up many times. Antigen specificity is unknown. This CDR3 contains 14 residues. From germline, CDR1 is SEHNR and CDR2 FQNEAQ (reference sequence). Between the trimmed V and J ends, which lost 0 bases and 9 bases, there was a span of 12 bases. This rearrangement joins TRBV7-9 to TRBJ2-1; D is undetermined. Source: whole blood, taken at baseline. This receptor was taken from an adult who was a healthcare worker with PCR-confirmed SARS-CoV-2 infection or an uninfected control (not recorded which). CDR3 loop: CASSLALRSGEQFF. The CDR3 nucleotides are TGTGCCAGCAGCTTAGCGCTGCGGTCGGGTGAGCAGTTCTTC.